A selection of T cell receptor beta chains follows, all from one sample in a study of shared clonotypes between healthy human individuals. Assay used: immunoSEQ multiplex PCR; TCRdb lists only in-frame clones, some missing. The sample has fewer than 2.5 million clones; under 95% are singletons. Sequences were obtained from naive CD4+ T cells from PBMCs. The receptors shown here come from a man aged 18-30 years in good health. Some clones in this sample may be carry-over from other donors' samples. Both conserved end residues are part of each CDR3. A D gene is named only where the DNA matches it firmly. Part of the rows lack a size; the others show once, few, many or a class for expanded clones.

J gene: TRBJ2-1
D gene: -
clone size: -
V gene: TRBV7-2
CDR3 protein: CASSLGASVSSYNEQFF
CDR3 DNA: TGTGCCAGCAGCTTAGGCGCTAGCGTGAGCTCCTACAATGAGCAGTTCTTC

J gene: TRBJ1-5
D gene: -
clone size: -
V gene: TRBV19
CDR3 protein: CASAYTFNQPQHF
CDR3 DNA: TGTGCCAGTGCTTACACCTTCAATCAGCCCCAGCATTTT

J gene: TRBJ1-5
D gene: -
clone size: -
V gene: TRBV2
CDR3 protein: CASSVEGQPQHF
CDR3 DNA: TGTGCCAGCAGTGTGGAAGGGCAGCCCCAGCATTTT

J gene: TRBJ2-7
D gene: -
clone size: -
V gene: TRBV2
CDR3 protein: CASRDRTYEQYF
CDR3 DNA: TGTGCCAGCAGAGACAGAACCTACGAGCAGTACTTC

J gene: TRBJ2-3
D gene: -
clone size: -
V gene: TRBV10-3
CDR3 protein: CAISRRVASTNTDTQYF
CDR3 DNA: TGTGCCATCAGTCGAAGGGTGGCTAGCACTAATACAGATACGCAGTATTTT

J gene: TRBJ1-1
D gene: -
clone size: once
V gene: TRBV4-2
CDR3 protein: CASSPNRDTRRLAFF
CDR3 DNA: TGTGCCAGCAGCCCGAACCGGGACACGCGGCGACTAGCTTTCTTT

J gene: TRBJ2-1
D gene: TRBD2
clone size: -
V gene: TRBV7-8
CDR3 protein: CASSLRTSGGINNEQFF
CDR3 DNA: TGTGCCAGCAGCCTCCGAACTAGCGGGGGGATCAACAATGAGCAGTTCTTC

J gene: TRBJ2-5
D gene: TRBD1
clone size: -
V gene: TRBV9
CDR3 protein: CASSGHTGEWGETQYF
CDR3 DNA: TGTGCCAGCAGCGGACATACAGGGGAATGGGGAGAGACCCAGTACTTC

J gene: TRBJ2-5
D gene: -
clone size: -
V gene: TRBV29-1
CDR3 protein: CSVGVEGIKGTQYF
CDR3 DNA: TGCAGCGTGGGGGTGGAGGGAATCAAGGGGACCCAGTACTTC

J gene: TRBJ1-5
D gene: -
clone size: once
V gene: TRBV30
CDR3 protein: CAWTSQGDQPQHF
CDR3 DNA: TGTGCCTGGACATCACAGGGAGATCAGCCCCAGCATTTT

J gene: TRBJ2-2
D gene: TRBD1
clone size: -
V gene: TRBV30
CDR3 protein: CALQDDRAGELFF
CDR3 DNA: TGTGCCTTACAAGACGACAGGGCCGGGGAGCTGTTTTTT

J gene: TRBJ2-5
D gene: -
clone size: -
V gene: TRBV29-1
CDR3 protein: CSVEKGGQETQYF
CDR3 DNA: TGCAGCGTTGAAAAGGGTGGACAAGAGACCCAGTACTTC

J gene: TRBJ2-1
D gene: TRBD2
clone size: -
V gene: TRBV28
CDR3 protein: CASRGTRAFLYNEQFF
CDR3 DNA: TGTGCCAGTAGGGGGACTAGGGCTTTTTTGTACAATGAGCAGTTCTTC

J gene: TRBJ2-7
D gene: TRBD1
clone size: -
V gene: TRBV4-1
CDR3 protein: CASTQGPGQGSYEQYF
CDR3 DNA: TGCGCCAGCACCCAGGGCCCGGGACAGGGGTCCTACGAGCAGTACTTC

J gene: TRBJ2-7
D gene: -
clone size: -
V gene: TRBV5-6
CDR3 protein: CASSGFGTLSYEQYF
CDR3 DNA: TGTGCCAGCAGCGGGTTCGGGACCCTCTCCTACGAGCAGTACTTC

J gene: TRBJ2-2
D gene: -
clone size: -
V gene: TRBV7-3
CDR3 protein: CASSFLGGELFF
CDR3 DNA: TGTGCCAGCAGCTTCTTGGGCGGGGAGCTGTTTTTT

J gene: TRBJ2-7
D gene: -
clone size: -
V gene: TRBV27
CDR3 protein: CASSPPAAGSYEQYF
CDR3 DNA: TGTGCCAGCAGTCCCCCCGCGGCGGGGTCCTACGAGCAGTACTTC

J gene: TRBJ1-2
D gene: TRBD1
clone size: -
V gene: TRBV7-9
CDR3 protein: CASTSDRGYYGYTF
CDR3 DNA: TGTGCCAGCACCTCCGACAGGGGGTACTATGGCTACACCTTC

J gene: TRBJ2-7
D gene: -
clone size: -
V gene: TRBV9
CDR3 protein: CASSPLAASSYEQYF
CDR3 DNA: TGTGCCAGCAGCCCCTTGGCCGCTTCATCCTACGAGCAGTACTTC

J gene: TRBJ2-2
D gene: -
clone size: -
V gene: TRBV6-4
CDR3 protein: CASSAPNTGELFF
CDR3 DNA: TGTGCCAGTTCGGCCCCCAACACCGGGGAGCTGTTTTTT

J gene: TRBJ1-4
D gene: -
clone size: once
V gene: TRBV28
CDR3 protein: CASSLWSGSEKLFF
CDR3 DNA: TGTGCCAGCAGTTTATGGTCAGGGAGTGAAAAACTGTTTTTT

J gene: TRBJ2-1
D gene: TRBD2
clone size: -
V gene: TRBV11-3
CDR3 protein: CASSPARGGDEQFF
CDR3 DNA: TGTGCCAGCAGCCCCGCCCGGGGGGGGGATGAGCAGTTCTTC

J gene: TRBJ1-6
D gene: -
clone size: -
V gene: TRBV11-2
CDR3 protein: CASSLVGGNSPLHF
CDR3 DNA: TGTGCCAGCAGCTTAGTAGGGGGGAATTCACCCCTCCACTTT